These 32 T cell receptor beta chains originate from one sample sequenced in a study of post-analysis software for immune sequencing data. Whole-study results and caveats: Four or five TRBV segments, TRBV5-6, TRBV5-1 and TRBV20-1 among them, were found more frequent in patients than controls.

For these receptors, no antigen is known. Unique molecular identifiers tagged the TCR beta cDNA libraries. TCRdb processed the PCR reads anew with MiXCR; each CDR3 protein has one entry. The sample has fewer than 700,000 distinct CDR3 sequences, about 40% seen once. Material: blood. The receptors come from a girl aged 10-17 years with multiple sclerosis.

This chain uses TRBV12-3 or TRBV12-4 with TRBJ2-5, with TRBD1 as a possible D gene (5 bases). V shed 7 bases and J shed 7 bases, with 13 bases lying between them. The CDR3 has 12 residues. CDR3 amino acids: CASTLGPGTQYF. The CDR3 DNA follows: TGTGCCAGCACGCTGGGGCCGGGGACCCAGTACTTC.

The table lists this clonotype with a few counts. The V gene is TRBV12-3 or TRBV12-4, the J gene TRBJ2-1, with unresolved D. CDR3 size: 13 residues. Trimming left V 1 base short and J 6 bases short, with 7 bases between. CDR3 in DNA: TGTGCCAGCAGTTTAGGGGTATTCAATGAGCAGTTCTTC. It translates to CASSLGVFNEQFF.

The chain is built from TRBV4-2 and TRBJ2-5; TRBD2 aligns across 12 bases. TRBJ2-7 explains the end of the DNA better; the J call may be wrong. This CDR3 spans 16 amino acids. Germline V CDR1 and CDR2: LGHNA, YNFKEQ. The chain's CDR3 is CASSQDLTSGSHEQYF. As DNA, the CDR3 is TGTGCCAGCAGCCAAGATCTGACTAGCGGGAGTCACGAGCAGTACTTC.

To note about this clonotype: Possible read error: a much larger clone is one base away. V usage is TRBV4-1 and J usage is TRBJ2-7; the D gene is possibly TRBD1 (6 bases). Trimming shortened V by 1 base and J by 2 bases, and 9 bases separated the two germline ends. CDR1 is MGHRA and CDR2 is YSYEKL in the germline V gene. The length of the CDR3 is 14 residues. The CDR3 here is CASSQGTDPYEQYF. The CDR3 bases are TGCGCCAGCAGCCAAGGGACAGATCCCTACGAGCAGTACTTC.

This clonotype was found a few times. The chain links TRBV12-3 or TRBV12-4 to TRBJ2-7, with D unclear. Trimming cost V 3 bases and J 7 bases, with 13 bases left between them. CDR3 size: 13 residues. CDR3 in amino acids: CASSFSHAAEQYF. For the CDR3, the DNA is TGTGCCAGCAGTTTTTCCCACGCGGCGGAGCAGTACTTC.

In this sample, this clonotype turned up a few times. The V and J genes are TRBV27 and TRBJ2-7, with 8 bases lining up with TRBD1. CDR1 and CDR2 (germline): MNHEY, SMNVEV (reference sequence). With V trimmed by 6 bases and J by 4 bases, 14 bases remained unmatched. The CDR3 runs to 16 residues. The chain's CDR3 is CASSQTQQGVGYEQYF. In DNA, the CDR3 is TGTGCCAGCAGCCAGACTCAACAGGGGGTAGGGTACGAGCAGTACTTC.

This sequence joins TRBV11-2 and TRBJ1-6; tentative D call: TRBD1 (5 bases). The CDR3 loop spans 15 amino acids. The germline V gene has CDR1 SGHAT and CDR2 FQNNGV. Trimming cost V 5 bases and J 7 bases, with 15 bases left between them. CDR3 in DNA: TGTGCCAGCAGCCCGGGGGTTACCGTCAATTCACCCCTCCACTTT. It specifies CASSPGVTVNSPLHF.

This clonotype occurred a few times. CDR3 protein: CASSPPERHTQYF. CDR3 coding DNA: TGTGCCAGCAGCCCCCCCGAAAGGCATACGCAGTATTTT. This sequence joins TRBV27 and TRBJ2-3, with D unresolved. The CDR3 is 13 residues long. Per germline, CDR1 MNHEY and CDR2 SMNVEV (reference sequence). V shed 6 bases and J shed 7 bases, with 14 bases lying between them.

The V gene is TRBV6-5, the J gene TRBJ2-7; 8 bases line up with TRBD1. Trimming cost V 6 bases and J 4 bases; bases outside gene matches: 11. The CDR3 is 15 amino acids. The germline V gene encodes CDR1 MNHEY and CDR2 SVGAGI. This CDR3 reads CASREPGGVGYEQYF. CDR3 sequence (DNA): TGTGCCAGCAGAGAACCAGGGGGCGTAGGATACGAGCAGTACTTC.

This chain links TRBV6-5 with TRBJ2-2; 9 bases agree with TRBD2. This CDR3 has 16 residues. With 6 bases clipped from V and 5 bases from J, the junction kept 10 bases outside the gene matches. Germline V gene lookup returns CDR1 MNHEY and CDR2 SVGAGI. The CDR3 region has the DNA TGTGCCAGCAGCAACGCACTAGCGGGTCCGACCGGGGAGCTGTTTTTT. As protein: CASSNALAGPTGELFF.

This clonotype was picked up a small number of times. The chain carries TRBV7-8 and TRBJ2-1; no clear D. Looked up from germline, CDR1 is SGHVS and CDR2 is FQNEAQ. The V end lost 4 bases, the J end lost 8 bases, and 12 bases lay between the germline ends. The CDR3 spans 13 residues. The CDR3 sequence: CASSYRVGHEQFF. In DNA, the CDR3 is TGTGCCAGCAGCTACCGCGTGGGTCATGAGCAGTTCTTC.

This clonotype occurred a few times. The genes are TRBV7-8 and TRBJ2-1, with D perhaps given as TRBD1 or TRBD2 (5 bases each). Per germline, CDR1 SGHVS and CDR2 FQNEAQ. There are 14 residues in the CDR3. V was pared by 6 bases and J by 6 bases, with 15 bases between. In DNA form, the CDR3 reads TGTGCCAGCAGAGTTGGCGCCGGGGCCAATGAGCAGTTCTTC. This gives the protein CASRVGAGANEQFF.

This clonotype was seen only a few times. The chain combines TRBV7-9 with TRBJ2-5; D is possibly TRBD2 (5 bases). There are 16 residues in the CDR3. Germline loops: CDR1 SEHNR, CDR2 FQNEAQ (reference sequence). V shed 5 bases and J shed 2 bases, with 18 bases lying between them. For the CDR3, the DNA is TGTGCCAGCAGCCCCTACTTAGCGACCCTACAAGAGACCCAGTACTTC. Its translation: CASSPYLATLQETQYF. Filled out from reference TRBV7-9 and TRBJ2-5, the complete variable domain reads DTGVSQNPRHKITKRGQNVTFRCDPISEHNRLYWYRQTLGQGPEFLTYFQNEAQLEKSRLLSDRFSAERPKGSFSTLEIQRTEQGDSAMYLCASSPYLATLQETQYFGPGTRLLVL.

J is TRBJ2-5 and V is TRBV9; 7 bases map to TRBD1. The germline CDR1 and CDR2 sequences are SGDLS and YYNGEE. Trimming at V came to 4 bases and at J to 11 bases, leaving 14 bases not matched to a gene. This CDR3 has 14 residues. DNA for the CDR3: TGTGCCAGCAGCTTAGACAGGGAGCCAGGAGAGCAGTACTTC. Protein: CASSLDREPGEQYF.

Only a few counts were recorded for this clonotype. This chain connects TRBV7-9 to TRBJ1-1; D gene uncertain. Trimming left V 3 bases short and J 0 bases short, with 5 bases between. The CDR3 length is 13 residues. The germline CDR1 and CDR2 sequences are SEHNR and FQNEAQ (reference sequence). The CDR3 here is CASSLQVNTEAFF. The CDR3 DNA is TGTGCCAGCAGCTTGCAAGTGAACACTGAAGCTTTCTTT.

About this clonotype: The junction and the germline gene differ at one end; a read error may be behind it. The CDR3 nucleotides read TGTGCCGGCAGTAGTAGCGGGGGGGCTAAAGAGACCCAGTACTTC. Amino acids: CAGSSSGGAKETQYF. The chain combines TRBV2 with TRBJ2-5; 11 bases are shared with TRBD2. Germline V CDR1 and CDR2: SNHLY, FYNNEI. This CDR3 is built from 15 residues.

The chain recombines TRBV10-3 with TRBJ1-1; D might be TRBD1 (5 bases). Germline V gene lookup returns CDR1 ENHRY and CDR2 SYGVKD. The CDR3 length is 14 residues. V dropped 4 bases and J dropped 1 base, with 10 bases sitting between them. This chain's CDR3 is CAISVGTGNTEAFF. The CDR3 nucleotides read TGTGCCATCAGTGTTGGAACAGGGAACACTGAAGCTTTCTTT.

The gene calls are TRBV12-3 or TRBV12-4 and TRBJ2-7; 10 bases line up with TRBD2. The trim removed 3 bases at V and 4 bases at J, leaving 6 bases unmatched. The CDR3 has 15 amino acids. CDR3 coding DNA: TGTGCCAGCAGTTTTCTTCCTAGCGGGAGTTACGAGCAGTACTTC. Translated: CASSFLPSGSYEQYF.

The rearrangement joins TRBV27 to TRBJ2-1; a weak D match, TRBD2 (5 bases). The CDR3 contains 16 residues. V shed 2 bases and J shed 0 bases, with 11 bases lying between them. The V gene's germline CDR1 is MNHEY and CDR2 SMNVEV (reference sequence). DNA of the CDR3: TGTGCCAGCAGTTTAACACTGGGGAGCTCCTACAATGAGCAGTTCTTC. Protein sequence: CASSLTLGSSYNEQFF.

The rearrangement links TRBV2 to TRBJ1-2; D is perhaps TRBD1 (5 bases). Trimming removed 6 bases from V and 1 base from J, with 21 bases in between. The CDR3 is 17 amino acids. CDR1 is SNHLY, CDR2 FYNNEI, per germline. CDR3 in DNA: TGTGCCAGCAGCCCCCCCGCAGCCCAGGGACTTAACTATGGCTACACCTTC. As protein: CASSPPAAQGLNYGYTF. Supplemented by reference TRBV2 and TRBJ1-2, the full variable domain reads EPEVTQTPSHQVTQMGQEVILRCVPISNHLYFYWYRQILGQKVEFLVSFYNNEISEKSEIFDDQFSVERPDGSNFTLKIRSTKLEDSAMYFCASSPPAAQGLNYGYTFGSGTRLTVV.

The chain has TRBV18 and TRBJ1-2; D uncertain. This CDR3 region has 14 residues. CDR1 is KGHSH and CDR2 is LQKENI in the germline V gene. Trimming pared 1 base from V and 6 bases from J, leaving 12 bases between. CDR3 sequence reads: CASSPLPRDNGYTF. CDR3 nucleotide sequence: TGTGCCAGCTCACCACTTCCGAGGGATAATGGCTACACCTTC.

V usage is TRBV10-3 and J usage is TRBJ2-5; no reliable D call. Trimming cost V 3 bases and J 11 bases, with 10 bases left between them. The CDR3 sequence is 11 residues long. Germline values: CDR1 ENHRY, CDR2 SYGVKD. CDR3 residues: CAISELDEQYF. The CDR3 DNA follows: TGTGCCATCAGTGAATTGGATGAGCAGTACTTC.

The chain combines TRBV12-5 with TRBJ2-7; D might be TRBD1 (6 bases). With 5 bases removed from V and 6 bases from J, the gap between germline ends came to 20 bases. Germline CDR1 is LGHNT and CDR2 is FRNRAP. The CDR3 is made up of 15 amino acids. The CDR3 loop is CASGKQGLRFFEQYF. In DNA, the CDR3 is TGTGCTAGTGGTAAACAGGGTCTTCGCTTCTTCGAGCAGTACTTC. The full variable domain, completed using reference TRBV12-5 and TRBJ2-7, is DARVTQTPRHKVTEMGQEVTMRCQPILGHNTVFWYRQTMMQGLELLAYFRNRAPLDDSGMPKDRFSAEMPDATLATLKIQPSEPRDSAVYFCASGKQGLRFFEQYFGPGTRLTVT.

This clonotype has a handful of counts. This chain joins TRBV20-1 and TRBJ2-5; the D gene could be TRBD1 or TRBD2 (5 bases each). The ends were cut back, 0 bases at V and 4 bases at J, with 12 bases in the middle. The length of the CDR3 is 14 residues. Looked up from germline, CDR1 is DFQATT and CDR2 is SNEGSKA (reference sequence). The CDR3 nucleotides read TGCAGTGCTAGAGATCTCTCGAGGGGAGAGACCCAGTACTTC. Protein product: CSARDLSRGETQYF.

The chain carries TRBV6-2 or TRBV6-3 and TRBJ2-5, with TRBD2 matching 15 bases. CDR1 is MNHEY, CDR2 SVGEGT, per germline. V dropped 5 bases and J dropped 5; count of bases not matched to a gene: 6. The length of the CDR3 is 16 residues. CDR3 sequence reads: CASSRTSGGARETQYF. Here the CDR3 DNA reads TGTGCCAGCAGTCGGACTAGCGGGGGGGCCCGGGAGACCCAGTACTTC.

This clonotype was counted a few times. The V call is TRBV20-1, the J call TRBJ2-5; 8 nucleotides match TRBD2. The junction had 6 bases not matched to a gene; V was cut back by 6 bases and J by 3 bases. CDR1 and CDR2 (germline): DFQATT, SNEGSKA (reference sequence). CDR3 length: 13 residues. CDR3 in DNA: TGCAGTGCCGTTAGAGCGGGGGAAGAGACCCAGTACTTC. Its protein product is CSAVRAGEETQYF.

The table lists this clonotype with a count of one. DNA for the CDR3: TGCGCCAGCAGCTGGAGCGGGGGGGCAACAGATACGCAGTATTTT. It encodes CASSWSGGATDTQYF. This chain uses TRBV5-1 with TRBJ2-3; 10 bases are a match to TRBD2. The CDR3 contains 15 residues. The germline V gene encodes CDR1 SGHRS and CDR2 YFSETQ. Trimming at V came to 3 bases and at J to 3 bases, leaving 4 bases not matched to a gene.

CDR3 sequence: CASSHPSGYTF. CDR3 sequence (DNA): TGTGCCAGCAGCCACCCAAGTGGCTACACCTTC. The chain has TRBV6-2 or TRBV6-3 and TRBJ1-2; D is undetermined. This CDR3 contains 11 residues. V was trimmed by 6 bases and J by 7 bases, leaving 9 bases between them. CDR1 is MNHEY, CDR2 SVGEGT, per germline.

This rearrangement joins TRBV28 to TRBJ1-4, with D maybe TRBD1 (5 bases). The length of the CDR3 is 15 residues. The V and J ends lost 6 bases and 7 bases respectively, with 18 bases between them. The germline CDR1 and CDR2 sequences are MDHEN and SYDVKM. As DNA, the CDR3 is TGTGCCAGCAGCTTCGTCACCCCCGGGGGTGAAAAACTGTTTTTT. It translates to CASSFVTPGGEKLFF.

The genes are TRBV20-1 and TRBJ2-5; 7 bases fit TRBD2. Trimming cost V 6 bases and J 0 bases; bases outside gene matches: 16. Germline loops: CDR1 DFQATT, CDR2 SNEGSKA (reference sequence). The CDR3 length is 17 residues. CDR3 region: CSAVAAGRDSYQETQYF. The CDR3 DNA reads TGCAGTGCCGTGGCAGCGGGACGGGATTCGTACCAAGAGACCCAGTACTTC.

This clonotype was observed once. DNA for the CDR3: TGTGCCATCACCACAGGGTCCCAATACGGCTACACCTTC. Translation gives CAITTGSQYGYTF. The rearrangement joins TRBV10-3 to TRBJ1-2, with D perhaps matching TRBD1 (6 bases). This CDR3 is built from 13 residues. Germline-derived CDR1 and CDR2 are ENHRY and SYGVKD. Trimming left V 7 bases short and J 8 bases short, with 17 bases between.

This clonotype was counted a few times. The rearrangement links TRBV12-3 or TRBV12-4 to TRBJ2-5, with D tentatively TRBD1 or TRBD2 (5 bases each). The J call may be mistaken, given a closer DNA end match to TRBJ2-7. The CDR3 extends over 15 amino acids. CDR3 sequence (DNA): TGTGCCAGCAGTTTCGGGGTAGCAGGGATATACGAGCAGTACTTC. It encodes CASSFGVAGIYEQYF.